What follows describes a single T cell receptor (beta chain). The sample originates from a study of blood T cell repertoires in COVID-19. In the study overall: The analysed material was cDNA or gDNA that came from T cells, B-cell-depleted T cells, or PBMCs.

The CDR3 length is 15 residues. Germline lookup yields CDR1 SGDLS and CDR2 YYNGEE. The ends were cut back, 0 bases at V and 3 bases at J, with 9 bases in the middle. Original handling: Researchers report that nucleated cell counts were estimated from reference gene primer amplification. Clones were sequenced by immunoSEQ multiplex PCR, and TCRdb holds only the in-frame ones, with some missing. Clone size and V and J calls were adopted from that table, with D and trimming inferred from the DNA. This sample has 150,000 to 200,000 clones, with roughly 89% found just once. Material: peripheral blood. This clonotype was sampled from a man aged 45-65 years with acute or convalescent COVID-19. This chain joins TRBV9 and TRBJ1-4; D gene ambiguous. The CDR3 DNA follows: TGTGCCAGCAGCGTAGGAGGCCAGCCTAATGAAAAACTGTTTTTT. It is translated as CASSVGGQPNEKLFF.